A single sample gave rise to the 25 T cell receptor beta chains below, sequenced in a study of a mutant IDH1 vaccine in newly diagnosed glioma. Assay used: immunoSEQ multiplex PCR; TCRdb lists only in-frame clones, some missing. The table lists nearly 50,000 clones, roughly 85% of them singletons, with roughly 2.4% in the top ten. Described time point: baseline, week 1 (first vaccination visit). Specified treatment: pre-vaccination baseline after standard-of-care therapy. Sample: PBMCs, taken from a glioma patient treated with radiotherapy, temozolomide or both. The receptors originated from a middle-aged man with glioma.

CDR3 DNA sequence: TGTGCCAGCAGCGGGACTAGCGGCCTCCACAATGAGCAGTTCTTC. It yields the protein CASSGTSGLHNEQFF. The chain employs TRBV14 and TRBJ2-1; TRBD2 agrees at 11 bases. Germline trimming cut 5 bases from V and 5 bases from J; bases unmatched to any gene: 5. There are 15 residues in the CDR3. CDR1 and CDR2 from the germline V gene are SGHDN and FVKESK.

This CDR3 is CSVEVAEANTGELFF. The CDR3 nucleotides read TGCAGCGTTGAAGTGGCGGAAGCGAACACCGGGGAGCTGTTTTTT. The genes are TRBV29-1 and TRBJ2-2; D uncertain. Per the germline V gene, CDR1 is SQVTM and CDR2 is ANQGSEA. This CDR3 has 15 amino acids. The V gene lost 1 base and the J gene lost 0 bases, with 9 bases spanning the gap.

The chain joins TRBV7-2 to TRBJ2-7; D gene uncertain. The V and J ends lost 2 bases and 6 bases respectively, with 5 bases between them. CDR1 is SGHTA, CDR2 FQGNSA, per germline. This CDR3 spans 11 amino acids. The DNA for the CDR3 is TGTGCCAGCAGCTTATGGTCCGAGCAGTACTTC. Residues: CASSLWSEQYF.

The chain recombines TRBV19 with TRBJ2-5; TRBD2 agrees at 8 bases. J lost 9 bases, V lost 4 bases, and 7 bases had no gene match. This CDR3 comprises 13 residues. Germline CDR1 is LNHDA and CDR2 is SQIVND (reference sequence). As DNA, the CDR3 is TGTGCCAGTAGTAACCAGCGGGAGTCTCCCCAGTACTTC. It specifies CASSNQRESPQYF.

V gene TRBV6-1 combines with J gene TRBJ2-6; weak D call: TRBD2 (6 bases). Germline values: CDR1 MNHNS, CDR2 SASEGT. CDR3 length: 15 amino acids. Deletions cut 10 bases from V and 4 bases from J, with 17 bases between. Here the CDR3 DNA reads TGTGCCACCAGAGAGGGAGGTTCCGGGGCCAACGTCCTGACTTTC. Translation gives CATREGGSGANVLTF.

V is TRBV5-1 and J is TRBJ1-2; 9 bases match TRBD1. This CDR3 comprises 14 residues. Germline V lookup: CDR1 SGHRS, CDR2 YFSETQ. Trimming cost V 3 bases and J 3 bases; bases outside gene matches: 3. The CDR3 loop is CASSSTGGDYGYTF. CDR3 nucleotide sequence: TGCGCCAGCAGCTCTACAGGGGGCGACTATGGCTACACCTTC.

The CDR3 protein is CASSYRGPYEQYF. The CDR3, as DNA: TGTGCCAGCAGTTACAGGGGACCCTACGAGCAGTACTTC. The chain employs TRBV6-5 and TRBJ2-7, with D perhaps TRBD1 or TRBD2 (5 bases each). This CDR3 has 13 amino acids. With 2 bases removed from V and 2 bases from J, the gap between germline ends came to 7 bases. The germline V gene encodes CDR1 MNHEY and CDR2 SVGAGI.

The chain employs TRBV7-6 and TRBJ1-1; TRBD1 agrees at 7 bases. V gave up 5 bases and J gave up 0 bases; unmatched junction bases: 9. This CDR3 is built from 16 residues. Germline values: CDR1 SGHVS, CDR2 FNYEAQ. CDR3 residues: CASSERGQIMNTEAFF. The CDR3 nucleotides read TGTGCCAGCAGCGAACGGGGACAGATCATGAACACTGAAGCTTTCTTT.

The chain is built from TRBV28 and TRBJ2-7; TRBD2 agrees at 11 bases. The CDR3 covers 15 residues. Trimming removed 3 bases from V and 2 bases from J; junction bases left unmatched: 3. Germline V gene data show CDR1 as MDHEN and CDR2 as SYDVKM. The CDR3 coding sequence is TGTGCCAGCAGTTTGGGGACTAGCGGTCCCTACGAGCAGTACTTC. It translates to CASSLGTSGPYEQYF. Complete variable domain (other parts from reference TRBV28 and TRBJ2-7): DVKVTQSSRYLVKRTGEKVFLECVQDMDHENMFWYRQDPGLGLRLIYFSYDVKMKEKGDIPEGYSVSREKKERFSLILESASTNQTSMYLCASSLGTSGPYEQYFGPGTRLTVT.

V usage is TRBV5-1 and J usage is TRBJ2-3; a weak D match, TRBD1 (6 bases). The V and J ends lost 0 bases and 4 bases respectively, with 12 bases between them. The CDR3 sequence is 15 residues long. Germline loops: CDR1 SGHRS, CDR2 YFSETQ. CDR3 protein: CASSLDQGWADTQYF. CDR3 bases: TGCGCCAGCAGCTTGGATCAGGGGTGGGCAGATACGCAGTATTTT.

The chain is built from TRBV7-8 and TRBJ2-7, with D tentatively TRBD2 (5 bases). This CDR3 is built from 14 residues. Trimming left V 5 bases short and J 2 bases short, with 13 bases between. Germline CDR1 is SGHVS and CDR2 is FQNEAQ. The CDR3 is CASSRERTTYEQYF. The CDR3 DNA reads as TGTGCCAGCAGCCGGGAACGGACCACCTACGAGCAGTACTTC.

This clone came up once. The chain combines TRBV6-6 with TRBJ2-7, with a tentative D call TRBD1 (6 bases). This CDR3 has 14 residues. Germline assignment: CDR1 MNHNY and CDR2 SVGAGI (reference sequence). V shed 3 bases and J shed 0 bases, with 9 bases lying between them. CDR3 DNA: TGTGCCAGCAGTTATGGACAGAGCTCCTACGAGCAGTACTTC. Its translation is CASSYGQSSYEQYF.

The chain combines TRBV6-5 with TRBJ2-7; a weak D match, TRBD2 (5 bases). The CDR3 contains 14 residues. The V and J ends lost 0 bases and 1 base respectively, with 7 bases between them. The germline gives CDR1 MNHEY, CDR2 SVGAGI. The CDR3 coding sequence is TGTGCCAGCAGTTACTCGAGGGATTCCTACGAGCAGTACTTC. The encoded protein is CASSYSRDSYEQYF.

Worth noting for this clone: The same CDR3 is also encoded by other DNA sequences in this sample. The chain uses TRBV28 and TRBJ2-1; D is undetermined. Trimming took off 6 bases at V and 0 bases at J, with 9 bases between the two ends. This CDR3 is built from 14 residues. From germline, CDR1 is MDHEN and CDR2 SYDVKM. The CDR3 here is CASRSPSSYNEQFF. DNA for the CDR3: TGTGCCAGCAGATCCCCTAGCTCCTACAATGAGCAGTTCTTC.

This rearrangement joins TRBV5-4 to TRBJ2-1; 7 bases align to TRBD1. V shed 3 bases, J shed 2 bases, and the junction held 5 bases outside the gene matches. The CDR3 spans 15 residues. CDR1 is SGHNT and CDR2 is YYREEE in the germline V gene (reference sequence). The CDR3 region is CASSSRQGAYNEQFF. The CDR3 DNA sequence: TGTGCCAGCAGCTCCCGGCAGGGGGCCTACAATGAGCAGTTCTTC.

This clone has only one observation. This CDR3 reads CASSTTGTGGYEQYF. CDR3 bases: TGTGCCAGCAGCACCACCGGGACAGGGGGCTACGAGCAGTACTTC. This chain joins TRBV7-2 and TRBJ2-7; 11 nucleotides agree with TRBD1. Losses at the gene ends were 5 bases for V and 3 bases for J; bases not matched to a gene: 6. The CDR3 contains 15 residues. Germline CDR1 is SGHTA and CDR2 is FQGNSA.

This sequence joins TRBV7-2 and TRBJ2-7; 10 bases are a match to TRBD2. Germline-derived CDR1 and CDR2 are SGHTA and FQGNSA. After removal of 2 bases from V and 7 bases from J, the junction contained 5 bases not matched to a gene. This CDR3 is built from 14 residues. As DNA, the CDR3 is TGTGCCAGCAGCTTATCAGAAGCGGGAGGGGAGCAGTACTTC. Its protein is CASSLSEAGGEQYF.

The chain is built from TRBV4-1 and TRBJ2-7; 11 bases fit TRBD2. Germline values: CDR1 MGHRA, CDR2 YSYEKL. The CDR3 has 16 residues. V was clipped by 1 base and J by 6 bases; unmatched bases: 8. CDR3 DNA sequence: TGCGCCAGCAGCCAAGCTCGACTAGCGGGAAAACTCGAGCAGTACTTC. Its translation is CASSQARLAGKLEQYF.

The CDR3 protein is CASSVATGTDMNTEAFF. In nucleotides, the CDR3 is TGTGCCAGCAGCGTAGCTACCGGGACAGACATGAACACTGAAGCTTTCTTT. V and J are TRBV9 and TRBJ1-1; 7 bases fit TRBD1. V lost 0 bases to trimming and J lost 0 bases; unmatched junction nucleotides: 8. The V gene's germline CDR1 is SGDLS and CDR2 YYNGEE. CDR3 length equals 17 residues.

The chain uses TRBV7-6 and TRBJ2-7; D assignment may be TRBD1 or TRBD2 (6 bases each). CDR1 and CDR2 (germline): SGHVS, FNYEAQ. The ends were cut back, 5 bases at V and 3 bases at J, with 14 bases in the middle. The CDR3 has 14 amino acids. The CDR3 is CASSGVGGLYEQYF. The CDR3 nucleotides read TGTGCCAGCAGCGGGGTCGGGGGCCTCTACGAGCAGTACTTC.

The chain combines TRBV6-1 with TRBJ1-2; TRBD1 aligns across 7 bases. Trimming at V came to 3 bases and at J to 4 bases, leaving 5 bases not matched to a gene. The CDR3 contains 14 residues. The germline V gene encodes CDR1 MNHNS and CDR2 SASEGT. The CDR3 DNA reads TGTGCCAGCAGTGAGACGAGACAGGGCTATGGCTACACCTTC. This gives the protein CASSETRQGYGYTF.

The J gene is TRBJ2-1, the V gene TRBV7-3, with TRBD1 as a possible D gene (6 bases). V lost 5 bases and J 4 bases, leaving 15 bases between the germline ends. CDR3 length: 15 amino acids. Germline loops: CDR1 SGHTA, CDR2 FQGTGA. The CDR3 loop reads CASSPQGTEYNEQFF. CDR3 nucleotide sequence: TGTGCCAGCAGCCCACAGGGAACTGAGTACAATGAGCAGTTCTTC.

V and J are TRBV4-2 and TRBJ2-2; possible D gene TRBD2, 7 bases. Per germline, CDR1 LGHNA and CDR2 YNFKEQ. This CDR3 is 17 amino acids long. Trimming left V 0 bases short and J 1 base short, with 12 bases between. DNA of the CDR3: TGTGCCAGCAGCCAAGAGGGGGCGGGGGTGAACACCGGGGAGCTGTTTTTT. Amino acids: CASSQEGAGVNTGELFF.

A single count supports this clone. The chain is built from TRBV19 and TRBJ2-7; 8 nucleotides agree with TRBD1. The CDR3 extends over 13 amino acids. Germline trimming cut 6 bases from V and 2 bases from J; bases unmatched to any gene: 3. CDR1 LNHDA and CDR2 SQIVND come from the germline V gene (reference sequence). The CDR3 loop reads CASSLTGAYEQYF. As DNA, the CDR3 is TGTGCCAGTAGCTTGACAGGGGCCTACGAGCAGTACTTC.

This clone was seen a few times. This chain joins TRBV4-1 and TRBJ2-7; TRBD2 is a possible D gene (5 bases). V was cut by 1 base and J by 7 bases, with 11 bases left in between. Looked up from germline, CDR1 is MGHRA and CDR2 is YSYEKL. The CDR3 is made up of 13 amino acids. The CDR3 region has the DNA TGCGCCAGCAGCCAAGCCAGAGGACTTGAGCAGTACTTC. It encodes CASSQARGLEQYF.